This TCR beta chain appears in the sequencing data of a study of beta chain features in type 1 diabetes. Findings of the study overall: Shortening that was moderate but significant affected the TCRB CDR3s of Type 1 diabetes patients in all four CD4+ subsets.

For this clone: The target antigen is unknown.

Reverse transcribing all isolated RNA meant expressed TCRB transcripts were sequenced. The repertoire was sequenced with immunoSEQ multiplex PCR; TCRdb's copy has only in-frame clones and lacks some. The sample includes under 950,000 clones, roughly 17% seen only once; the top ten take 0.02% to 0.03%. From germline, CDR1 is MDHEN and CDR2 SYDVKM. The CDR3 extends over 15 amino acids. Trimming removed 6 bases from V and 2 bases from J; junction bases left unmatched: 9. It was one heparinised blood draw, averaging approximately 100 mL, that each donor gave. The receptor was derived from a woman aged 18-35 years in good health. The V gene is TRBV28, the J gene TRBJ2-7, with 8 bases fitting TRBD1. The specimen sequenced was naive CD4+ T cells from blood. The CDR3 protein is CASRNHRTGPYEQYF. CDR3 bases: TGTGCCAGCAGAAACCACCGGACAGGGCCCTACGAGCAGTACTTC.